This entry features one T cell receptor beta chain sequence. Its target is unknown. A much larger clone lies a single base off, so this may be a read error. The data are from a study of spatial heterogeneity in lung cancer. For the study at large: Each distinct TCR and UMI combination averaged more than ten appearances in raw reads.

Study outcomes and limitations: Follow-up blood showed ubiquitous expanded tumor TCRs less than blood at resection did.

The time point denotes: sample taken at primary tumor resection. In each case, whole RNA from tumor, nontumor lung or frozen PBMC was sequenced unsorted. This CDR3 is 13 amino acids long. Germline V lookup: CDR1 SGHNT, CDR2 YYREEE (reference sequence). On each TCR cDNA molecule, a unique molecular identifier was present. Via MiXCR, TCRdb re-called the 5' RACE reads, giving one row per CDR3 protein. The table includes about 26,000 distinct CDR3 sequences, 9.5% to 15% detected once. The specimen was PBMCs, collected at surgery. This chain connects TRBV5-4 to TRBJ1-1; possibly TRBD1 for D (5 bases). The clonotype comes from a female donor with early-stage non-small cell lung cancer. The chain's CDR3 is CTSSIRGGTEAFF. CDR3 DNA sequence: TGTACCAGCAGTATTAGGGGAGGGACTGAAGCTTTCTTT.